A single count supports the clone carrying this T cell receptor beta chain. What it binds is unknown. The CDR3 consists of 15 residues. The J segment lost 1 base and the V segment lost 6 bases, leaving 3 bases of the junction unmatched. CDR1 MNHEY and CDR2 SVGAGI come from the germline V gene. The sample originates from a study of OX40 agonist ivuxolimab in advanced cancers. Study context: The drug used for patients, ivuxolimab, was an agonistic anti-OX40 (CD134) antibody. Participants, around 80% male, averaged roughly 55 years of age, ranging from roughly 23 to 90.

Regarding the study as a whole: Partial responders receiving 0.1-3.0 mg/kg showed among the lowest clonal expansion. Clones of CD4+ and CD8+ blood T cells grew by week 6 at doses of 0.1 to 3.0 mg/kg.

Generated by immunoSEQ multiplex PCR, the TCRdb table keeps only in-frame clones and is missing some. The profile shows fewer than 85,000 clones, roughly 78% of them singletons. The source of this sequence is an adult with an advanced solid tumor such as melanoma, head and neck, liver or kidney cancer. V usage is TRBV6-5 and J usage is TRBJ1-5, with TRBD1 identical over 10 bases. The source material was CD4+ or CD8+ T cells sorted from blood, sampled in a trial of the OX40 agonist ivuxolimab. The CDR3 sequence is CASRLGQGSNQPQHF. In DNA, the CDR3 is TGTGCCAGCAGGTTGGGACAGGGGAGCAATCAGCCCCAGCATTTT.